This T cell receptor (beta chain) was captured in a study of shared clonotypes between healthy human individuals. Study at large: Every donor yielded three CD4 naive, three CD4 memory, two CD8 naive and one CD8 memory plate.

Study results and caveats: Only blood samples were collected, and tissue repertoires likely differ.

Sequenced by immunoSEQ multiplex PCR; TCRdb stores in-frame clones only, minus some. This table holds some 2,000,000 clones, approximately 96% found once. V lost 1 base, J lost 5 bases, and 14 bases lay in between. This CDR3 has 15 amino acids. Per germline, CDR1 LGHNA and CDR2 YNFKEQ. On this clone: Its cognate antigen is unknown.

The sequence was collected from a young man in good health. Sequencing input: naive CD4+ T cells sorted from blood. Subset meaning: CD45RA+ positively selected. V is TRBV4-2 and J is TRBJ1-1; D is possibly TRBD1 (5 bases). The CDR3 is CASSQVSAGRTEAFF. The CDR3 nucleotides read TGTGCCAGCAGCCAAGTCTCAGCAGGGCGGACTGAAGCTTTCTTT.